Listed here is a single T cell receptor (beta chain). This record comes from a study of T cell responses to AZD1222 COVID-19 vaccine. The CDR3 covers 13 residues. V was trimmed by 3 bases and J by 10 bases, leaving 10 bases between them. Method: immunoSEQ multiplex PCR; TCRdb's copy keeps in-frame clones and lacks some. This sample has some 140,000 clones; approximately 90% occur once, and the top ten carry under 2.5%. The V call is TRBV12-3 or TRBV12-4, the J call TRBJ1-6; no reliable D call. The TCR comes from an adult in good health. Sequencing was performed on peripheral blood, taken on day 0 of AZD1222 vaccination. CDR3 residues: CASSFSQESPLHF. CDR3 bases: TGTGCCAGCAGTTTTAGTCAGGAGTCACCCCTCCACTTT.